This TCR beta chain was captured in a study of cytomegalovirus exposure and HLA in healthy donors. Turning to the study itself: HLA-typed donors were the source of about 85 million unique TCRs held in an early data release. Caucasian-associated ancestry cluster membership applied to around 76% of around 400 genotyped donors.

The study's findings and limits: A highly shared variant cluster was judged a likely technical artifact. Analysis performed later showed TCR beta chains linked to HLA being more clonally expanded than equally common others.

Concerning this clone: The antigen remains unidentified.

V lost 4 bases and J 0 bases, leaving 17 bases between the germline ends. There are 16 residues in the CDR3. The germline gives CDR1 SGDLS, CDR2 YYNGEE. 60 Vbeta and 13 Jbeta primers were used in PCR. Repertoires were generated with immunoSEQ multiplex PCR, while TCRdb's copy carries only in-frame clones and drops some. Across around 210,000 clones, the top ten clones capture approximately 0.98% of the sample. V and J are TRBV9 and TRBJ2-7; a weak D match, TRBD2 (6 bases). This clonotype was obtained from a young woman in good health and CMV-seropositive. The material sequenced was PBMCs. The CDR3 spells CASSPQPRGSSYEQYF. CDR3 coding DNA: TGTGCCAGCAGCCCACAACCCCGGGGGAGCTCCTACGAGCAGTACTTC.